This paragraph covers one TCR beta chain sequence. The data are from a study of shared clonotypes between healthy human individuals. TCRdb's copy holds only in-frame clones and misses some; the assay was immunoSEQ multiplex PCR. Here the sample spans 330,000 or so clones, about 73% being singletons. The CDR3 covers 14 residues. The germline V gene encodes CDR1 MGHDK and CDR2 SYGVNS. Germline trimming cut 6 bases from V and 2 bases from J; bases unmatched to any gene: 4. The J gene is TRBJ2-4, the V gene TRBV25-1; 7 bases are shared with TRBD1. The sample comprised memory CD4+ T cells sorted from blood. Subset noted: CD45RA-negative fraction. This sequence originates from a man aged 25 to 40 in good health. The CDR3 DNA follows: TGTGCCAGCAGAGCACAGGGGACCAAAAACATTCAGTACTTC. Its translation is CASRAQGTKNIQYF.